This TCR beta chain was obtained from a study of blood T cell repertoires in COVID-19. TCRdb's table, derived via immunoSEQ multiplex PCR, lists solely in-frame clones and lacks some. Counted here are around 450,000 clones, around 90% occurring once; the ten biggest clones make up 0.7%. The age range of participants was about 18 to 95 years, with residence in about two dozen US areas. The source of this sequence is a woman between 18 and 30 years old who had recovered from COVID-19. Sequenced material: PBMCs or T cells enriched from blood (not recorded which).

The CDR3 loop reads CASRGLGTDTQYF. The DNA of the CDR3 is TGTGCCAGCAGAGGACTCGGCACAGATACGCAGTATTTT. The J gene is TRBJ2-3, the V gene TRBV7-9; perhaps TRBD2 as D (5 bases). Trimming cost V 6 bases and J 1 base, with 8 bases left between them. Germline CDR1 and CDR2: SEHNR and FQNEAQ (reference sequence). CDR3 size: 13 residues.